The following is a T cell receptor (beta chain) sequence with its context. This sample stems from a study of blood T cell repertoires in COVID-19. Study-wide context: The origin of the acute and convalescent COVID-19 samples was the United States, Italy and Spain. In each case, the material was cDNA or gDNA derived from T cells, B-cell-depleted T cells, or PBMCs.

CDR1 is SGHDN and CDR2 is FVKESK in the germline V gene. This CDR3 region has 17 residues. Trimming took 1 base from V and 4 from J, leaving 17 bases between them. As originally analysed: Estimation of nucleated cell counts was performed using reference gene primer amplification. The data were produced by immunoSEQ multiplex PCR, yet TCRdb's version contains in-frame clones alone and is incomplete. V, J and clone size reflect that table, while D and trimming were determined from the DNA. The data show about 150,000 clones, approximately 86% seen once. This rearrangement joins TRBV14 to TRBJ2-1; D possibly corresponds to TRBD1 (7 bases). This clonotype originated in a woman in her sixties or seventies with acute or convalescent COVID-19. Sequencing was done on a sample of peripheral blood. CDR3 bases: TGTGCCAGCAGCCAAGTAGGAGGGGGCGTCAGGTACAATGAGCAGTTCTTC. It specifies CASSQVGGGVRYNEQFF.